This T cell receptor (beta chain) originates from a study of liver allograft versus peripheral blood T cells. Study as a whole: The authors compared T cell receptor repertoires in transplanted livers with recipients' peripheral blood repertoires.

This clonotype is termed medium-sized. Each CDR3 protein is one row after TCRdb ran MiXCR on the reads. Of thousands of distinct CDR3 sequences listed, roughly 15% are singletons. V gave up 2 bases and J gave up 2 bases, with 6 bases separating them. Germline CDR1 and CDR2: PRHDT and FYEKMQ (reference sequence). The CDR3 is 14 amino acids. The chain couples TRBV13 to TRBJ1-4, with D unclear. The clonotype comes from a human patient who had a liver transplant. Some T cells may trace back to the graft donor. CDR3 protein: CASSLRATNEKLFF. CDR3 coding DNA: TGTGCCAGCAGCTTAAGGGCGACTAATGAAAAACTGTTTTTT.